The TCR beta chain under discussion was sequenced for a study of regulatory T cells in long-lasting Graves disease. This clonotype occurred a few times. As for time point: newly diagnosed GD, antithyroid drugs for less than 3 months. PBMCs were the source of the RNA used for TCR sequencing. To make TCR beta libraries, researchers used iRepertoire HTBI primers and Arm-PCR of CDR3 regions. TCRdb called the multiplex PCR reads again in MiXCR, with one record for every CDR3 protein. The profile shows 360,000 or so distinct CDR3 sequences, 16% of them singletons. The sample also formed part of further work on T cells in Graves' hyperthyroidism and ophthalmopathy.

Material: peripheral blood mononuclear cells (PBMCs), obtained at new diagnosis, from a patient treated with antithyroid drugs. The clonotype originates from a man aged 35-49 years with Graves disease.

The CDR3 DNA follows: TGTGCCAGCAGCCCAATAGTTAACAGTATGGGCATTCAGTACTTC. It specifies CASSPIVNSMGIQYF. The chain combines TRBV7-9 with TRBJ2-4; D gene ambiguous. The germline V gene encodes CDR1 SEHNR and CDR2 FQNEAQ (reference sequence). V dropped 5 bases and J dropped 9 bases, with 20 bases sitting between them. The CDR3 is 15 amino acids.